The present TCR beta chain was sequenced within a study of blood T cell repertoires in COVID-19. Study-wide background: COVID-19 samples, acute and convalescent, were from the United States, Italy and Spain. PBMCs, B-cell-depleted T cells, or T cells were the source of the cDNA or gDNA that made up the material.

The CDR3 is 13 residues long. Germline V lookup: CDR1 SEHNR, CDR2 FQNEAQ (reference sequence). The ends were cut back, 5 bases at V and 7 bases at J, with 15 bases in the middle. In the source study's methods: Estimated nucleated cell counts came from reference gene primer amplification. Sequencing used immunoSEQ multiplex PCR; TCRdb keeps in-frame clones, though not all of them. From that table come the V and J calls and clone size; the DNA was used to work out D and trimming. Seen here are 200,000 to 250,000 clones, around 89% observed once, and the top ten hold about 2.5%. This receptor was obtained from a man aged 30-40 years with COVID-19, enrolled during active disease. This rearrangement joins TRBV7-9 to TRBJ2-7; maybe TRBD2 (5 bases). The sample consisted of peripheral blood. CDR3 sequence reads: CASSRILLAEQYF. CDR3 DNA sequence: TGTGCCAGCAGCCGTATCCTTTTAGCGGAGCAGTACTTC.